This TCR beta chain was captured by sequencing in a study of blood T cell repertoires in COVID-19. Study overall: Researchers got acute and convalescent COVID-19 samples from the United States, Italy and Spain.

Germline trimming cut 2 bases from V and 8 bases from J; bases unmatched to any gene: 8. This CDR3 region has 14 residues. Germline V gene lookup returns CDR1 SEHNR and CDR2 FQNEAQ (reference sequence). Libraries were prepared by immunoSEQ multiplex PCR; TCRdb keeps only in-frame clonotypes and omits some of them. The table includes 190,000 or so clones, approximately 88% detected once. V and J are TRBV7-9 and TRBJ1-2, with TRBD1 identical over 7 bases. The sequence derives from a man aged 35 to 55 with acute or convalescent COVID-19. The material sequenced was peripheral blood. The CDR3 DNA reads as TGTGCCAGCAGCTTATCAGGGGGAGGAATGGGCTACACCTTC. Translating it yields CASSLSGGGMGYTF.